This TCR beta chain was observed in a study of T cells in Graves' hyperthyroidism and ophthalmopathy. Looking at the study overall: Staff took peripheral blood when the initial diagnosis was made, before any treatment began. Whole-study findings and limits: Most clonotypes expanded in the thyroid (above 0.001) were also present in blood. Median prediction lead before ophthalmopathy onset was six to eight months with the model.

Hyperthyroidism had been newly diagnosed in patients aged 18 to 65, and its duration was under 2 months. Germline trimming cut 5 bases from V and 8 bases from J; bases unmatched to any gene: 11. This CDR3 is built from 14 residues. Germline values: CDR1 SGHTA, CDR2 FQGTGA. Amplified regions were TCR beta CDR3 sequences from RNA transcripts. TCR CDR3 underwent first-round RT-PCR with the HTBI primer set. TCRdb used MiXCR to reprocess the multiplex PCR reads, holding one entry per CDR3 protein. The table records hundreds of thousands of distinct CDR3 sequences, 30% to 40% of them present only once. This clonotype was found many times. Its target is not known.

Sequenced material: blood. The J gene is TRBJ1-2, the V gene TRBV7-3; 7 positions agree with TRBD1. The receptor comes from a woman in her 40s with Graves' hyperthyroidism. Here the CDR3 reads CASSPPTGSGGYTF. The CDR3, as DNA: TGTGCCAGCAGCCCACCGACAGGGTCCGGGGGCTACACCTTC. Combining the CDR3 with reference TRBV7-3 and TRBJ1-2 gives the whole variable domain GAGVSQTPSNKVTEKGKYVELRCDPISGHTALYWYRQSLGQGPEFLIYFQGTGAADDSGLPNDRFFAVRPEGSVSTLKIQRTERGDSAVYLCASSPPTGSGGYTFGSGTRLTVV.